The sequence of this T cell receptor (beta chain) was determined in a study of cytomegalovirus exposure and HLA in healthy donors (dated by TCRdb to about 2017). In terms of the full investigation: According to an earlier analysis of around 600 of the donors, 150 million to 200 million T cells yielded 90 million to 130 million unique TCR beta sequences and 276 Gb of sequence data. Every repertoire in the discovery cohort had been generated on one and the same sequencing platform. Around 330 gigabases of sequencing data and around 85 million unique TCR sequences made up an early release that covered 640 HLA-typed donors. Donor age, sex, ethnicity and CMV serostatus were compiled together with the repertoire data. Typing coverage differed by locus: A, B, C, DRB1 and DQB1 were typed in about 620-630 donors, DQA1 in around 500, DPA1 in around 600, and DPB1 in 450 to 490. To study patterns of TCR occurrence, a later analysis re-analyzed previously published TCR beta repertoires from 550 to 800 donors and added high-resolution HLA genotyping. HLA typing covered class I and class II loci at four-digit resolution. Besides the first cohort of approximately 710 subjects, a separate validation cohort made up of 90 to 150 different subjects was used. Among the roughly 400 genotyped donors, 81% belonged to the genetic ancestry cluster associated with self-reported Caucasian donors. The T cell repertoires of under 750 subjects were profiled by immunosequencing and related to cytomegalovirus serostatus. The study aimed to test whether cataloging public T cell receptors could reveal signatures of past pathogen exposure. Roughly 5 DR-DQ haplotypes were handled as single units for association and clustering, since linkage in the cohort was strong. A later genetic analysis used genome-wide SNP genotypes for about 65% of the 666 donors, treating that subset as a discovery cohort. In the later analysis, no new phenotypic data were used to find candidate immune exposures; instead, reliance was placed on TCR beta sequences and their occurrence across donors. Among under 450 genotyped donors of the cohort, an average of approximately 240,000 unique TCR beta nucleotide sequences were sequenced per donor, roughly 20% of them non-productive. To decide whether each TCR beta V gene segment behaved as functional or pseudogenic, an earlier analysis of some 600 of the donors relied on high-throughput TCR beta sequencing. To predict cytomegalovirus infection status, the study combined high-throughput TCR immunosequencing, statistical association of individual TCRs with disease status, and machine learning.

Trimming at the junction amounts to 3 bases on V and 7 bases on J, and the germline ends lie 13 bases apart. The CDR3, from cysteine to phenylalanine, totals 13 residues. CDR3 DNA only is kept here, 39 bases in frame from base 1. CDR1 and CDR2, looked up from the germline V gene (reference sequence), are MNHEY and SMNVEV. A note on this clone: Its antigen is still unknown. The input lacks base qualities; no much larger clone sits a single base away.

The cohort was made up of 650 to 700 healthy bone marrow donors. At the time of sampling, every cohort member was nominally healthy, though immune exposures that went unrecorded were likely present. The donor was CMV seronegative and was included in the group of around 320 seronegative cohort members. A peripheral blood sample was provided by each donor, and peripheral blood mononuclear cells were used for TCR beta sequencing. Genomic DNA was extracted from the blood cell samples with the Qiagen DNeasy Blood Extraction Kit. Receptor amplification or capture employed the immunoSEQ multiplex PCR assay. For the multiplex PCR, a mixture combining 60 forward primers for TCR Vbeta segments and 13 reverse primers for TCR Jbeta segments was used. The CDR3 region of rearranged TCR beta genes was amplified from genomic DNA by a multiplex PCR assay. Amplified TCR beta libraries were sequenced as 87-base-pair reads on the Illumina HiSeq System. The authors' analysis ran thus. In a later analysis, tens of millions of unique TCR beta chains were counted across the 500 to 850 repertoires, and approximately 11 million of these chains were shared by at least two donors. A nearest-neighbor algorithm error-corrected the raw reads and collapsed the reads into unique sequences, merging closely related sequences to remove PCR and sequencing errors. V, D and J gene segments were assigned by aligning CDR3 sequences to IMGT reference sequences. For a sequence to be retained, a match of at least six nucleotides was required to both a V gene segment and a J gene segment. Rearrangements were called productive when the CDR3 lacked stop codons and stayed in frame with V and J; all others were non-productive. CDR3 was defined by IMGT convention, running from the second conserved V-encoded cysteine to the conserved J-encoded phenylalanine. Sequences without an unambiguous match to a single V gene segment were excluded from the earlier analysis of several hundred of the donors. In an earlier analysis of several hundred of the donors, V segments were called functional above 56.7% productive rearrangements and were called segregating when the between-donor standard deviation exceeded 5%. To diagnose cytomegalovirus status from the catalog of TCR beta chain sequences, a statistical classification framework was built. In a later analysis, V and J genes were assigned by comparing TCR nucleotide sequences against IMGT/GENE-DB human TR gene sequences. Using the TCRdist pipeline, a later analysis assigned CDR3 sequences along with most-parsimonious VDJ recombination scenarios. In a later analysis, each TCR beta chain was defined by its CDR3 amino acid sequence together with its V-gene family, and reads lacking a unique V-gene family were excluded. To address suspected cross-contamination and a sequencing artifact, a later analysis removed 592 highly shared, low-generation-probability nucleotide sequences. In a later analysis, a clonal expansion index for each public chain was calculated from normalized within-repertoire ranks of inferred template counts. Generation probabilities in a later analysis came from a VDJ recombination model fitted to out-of-frame rearrangements, and those results were checked against IGoR. In a later analysis, TCR-TCR, TCR-HLA and TCR-CMV co-occurrence was scored with hypergeometric tests, and a repertoire-size bias correction was applied to TCR pairs. A later analysis estimated false discovery rates by permuting HLA or CMV assignments 20 times. In a later analysis, co-occurring TCRs were grouped with DBSCAN, and TCRdist sequence similarity was added when clustering was performed within HLA-allele-positive subsets. Repertoires with fewer than 30,000 or more than 120,000 public chains were left out of co-occurrence clustering, as were about 5 repertoires with anomalous nucleotide sharing. This immuneACCESS table, as held by TCRdb, lists in-frame sequences with V and J called but not all clones. Of the missing ones, under half trace to an unresolved V gene in checked studies; the others have no known cause. V and J calls and clone size are given by that table; D and trimming were obtained from the DNA. The sample profile shows about 63,000 clones; roughly 80% of them were found once. Of the sample, less than 3.5% falls within the top ten clones.

Results the study describes overall, beyond this receptor: A later analysis found that TCR association rates varied across HLA loci, with DRB1 alleles showing the most associated TCRs and HLA-C alleles the fewest. Because counts were too low, some 16 rarely observed V segments, including chromosome 9 orphons, were excluded from the earlier analysis of 587 of the donors. In a later genetic analysis, fewer N-insertions in productive TCRs were reported among donors in an Asian-associated ancestry cluster than the approximately 670-donor mean. Across donors, most TCR sequences were observed very rarely, whereas some public TCRs were present in many individuals. Broadly in line with IMGT annotations, most TCR beta V segments showed up in productive rearrangements about 90% or about 30% of the time in an earlier analysis of several hundred of the donors. Immune exposure information for the cohort was limited to CMV serostatus. A further reported finding was that TCR beta sequences accurately predicted the HLA-A and HLA-B alleles for most subjects in the first cohort. In this cohort, only TCR beta chains were sequenced, and detectable features were limited by the absence of alpha or paired-chain data. Cytomegalovirus status was reported to be diagnosed by the classifier with high specificity and sensitivity in both the original and validation cohorts. A group of highly shared sequence variants was considered likely to be a technical artifact of the sequencing pipeline. Correlated functional status among segregating V segments might reflect linkage disequilibrium, but an unknown experimental factor could not be ruled out. Sequencing depth was assumed to be roughly uniform across donors in the presence/absence analyses, though that assumption may not hold. Because the 87-base-pair reads could not distinguish some IMGT-functional V segments, including TRBV6-2 and TRBV6-3, those segments were excluded. HLA typing was unavailable for some donors at each locus, so association tests used only the typed subset. In a later analysis, HLA-associated TCR beta chains showed more clonal expansion and lower generation probabilities than non-associated chains that were equally common. In vitro tests confirmed that a few of the cytomegalovirus-associated TCR beta chains recognize cytomegalovirus antigens. An association between a missense DCLRE1C variant and V-gene and J-gene trimming of TCR beta chains was found in a later genetic analysis and replicated in an independent cohort. The authors suggested that the approach could potentially be generalized to other disease states and immunological phenotypes. Strong co-occurrence of HLA alleles, especially DR and DQ, made assigning TCR associations to individual alleles difficult. A later analysis found that most CMV-associated TCR beta chains appeared HLA-restricted, with HLA associations seemingly driven largely by CMV exposure. The study listed 150 to 200 TCR beta chains as associated with cytomegalovirus. Several of the top co-occurrence clusters appeared to be linked to parvovirus B19, influenza, CMV and Epstein-Barr virus, according to a later analysis. In a later analysis, some 18,000 TCR beta sequences were associated with specific HLA alleles at a false discovery rate of 0.05.

This TCR derives from a woman aged 25 to 39 in good health and CMV-seronegative. The rearranged segments are TRBV27 and TRBJ2-7; the D gene is possibly TRBD1, with 6 bases matching. Sequencing was performed on PBMCs. CDR3 reads: CASSLGAVGEQYF. The nucleotide sequence is TGTGCCAGCAGTTTGGGGGCCGTAGGGGAGCAGTACTTC.